The next 5 T cell receptor beta chains were all read from a single sample in a study of tumor-infiltrating lymphocytes in primary liver carcinoma. TCR beta cDNA was reverse-transcribed from about 550 ng of total RNA. The reaction used a constant-region primer and ProtoScript II reverse transcriptase. Three nested multiplex PCR rounds, a slightly modified ARM-PCR, produced the libraries for TCR beta. Both of the initial two PCR rounds ran for nine to ten cycles and employed TRBV1-TRBV30 forward primers alongside a C-beta reverse primer. From the multiplex PCR reads, TCRdb called clonotypes with MiXCR, one entry per CDR3 protein. This sample has tens of thousands of distinct CDR3 sequences, with 60% to 75% found just once. The tissue used was unsorted bulk material of about 19-33 mg. RNA and DNA were co-extracted from it with the AllPrep DNA/RNA mini kit. The sequenced sample was liver tumor tissue from sampling region 2. Documented subset: tumor region T2, inferior pole. These TCRs come from a man aged 40-49 years with primary liver carcinoma and hepatitis B virus infection.

This clonotype was counted many times. This may stem from a read error, because a much larger clone lies one nucleotide away. No conserved phenylalanine or tryptophan ends this CDR3, so it is likely a read error. The chain couples TRBV14 to TRBJ2-1; D uncertain. The CDR3 covers 12 residues. Trimming left V 4 bases short and J 3 bases short, with 4 bases between. The germline gives CDR1 SGHDN, CDR2 FVKESK. In DNA, the CDR3 is TGTGCCAGCAGCCGGAACTACAATGAGCAGTTCTCC. Amino acids: CASSRNYNEQFS.

Of note for this clonotype: A junction end diverges from the germline sequence, so it may reflect a read error. The V and J genes are TRBV6-1 and TRBJ2-2, with no clear D. This CDR3 spans 14 amino acids. In germline, CDR1 is MNHNS, CDR2 SASEGT. CDR3 DNA sequence: TGTACCAGCAGTGATCTTAGCCTCACCGGCGAGCTGTTTTTT. This gives the protein CTSSDLSLTGELFF.

The chain's CDR3 is CAIGPSNSGANVLTF. The CDR3 nucleotides read TGTGCCATCGGCCCTTCCAACTCTGGGGCCAACGTCCTGACTTTC. The chain uses TRBV10-3 and TRBJ2-6; unclear D gene. This CDR3 is 15 amino acids long. Germline V gene data show CDR1 as ENHRY and CDR2 as SYGVKD. V lost 8 bases and J 0 bases, leaving 11 bases between the germline ends.

A note on this clonotype: Compared with germline, one end of the junction differs, possibly owing to a read error. V and J are TRBV7-9 and TRBJ2-1; D not certain. The CDR3 contains 15 residues. CDR1 and CDR2 from the germline V gene are SEHNR and FQNEAQ (reference sequence). This CDR3 is CTSSFSRSSYNEQLF. CDR3 bases: TGTACCAGCAGCTTTAGCAGGAGCTCCTACAATGAGCAGTTATTC.

This clonotype occurred many times. V usage is TRBV7-8 and J usage is TRBJ2-2; 11 nucleotides match TRBD2. The CDR3 totals 17 residues. The germline V gene encodes CDR1 SGHVS and CDR2 FQNEAQ. After removal of 3 bases from V and 1 base from J, the junction contained 4 bases not matched to a gene. CDR3 DNA: TGTGCCAGCAGCTTTGCCGGGACTAGCGGGAACACCGGGGAGCTGTTTTTT. It translates to CASSFAGTSGNTGELFF.